The source of this TCR beta chain is a study of T cell responses to AZD1222 COVID-19 vaccine. This table comes from immunoSEQ multiplex PCR, and its TCRdb copy is limited to in-frame clones, with some not included. The top ten clones hold about 7.5% of a sample with around 150,000 clones, about 89% of them seen once. General study findings and limits: The sample set comprised mostly white British donors with more females, and clonal diversity was possibly underestimated. Close to half of spike-specific TCRs reportedly recognize unmutated variant regions. The study found Spike-specific TCR breadth and depth rose after two AZD1222 doses. With dominance at 160-218 and 743-854, vaccine-associated CD4 TCRs spanned spike.

A word on this clone: The antigen remains undetermined.

The V gene's germline CDR1 is SGHNT and CDR2 YYREEE (reference sequence). The CDR3 runs to 12 residues. V was trimmed by 0 bases and J by 7 bases, leaving 8 bases between them. The material sequenced was peripheral blood, taken 28 days after the second dose of the MenACWY control vaccine. The receptor comes from an adult who received the MenACWY meningococcal vaccine as a control. This chain links TRBV5-4 with TRBJ2-7; D gene ambiguous. This chain's CDR3 is CASSLGVGEQYF. The CDR3 DNA reads as TGTGCCAGCAGCTTGGGAGTTGGGGAGCAGTACTTC.